These T cell receptor beta chains were read from a single sample in a study of T cell repertoires in cytomegalovirus infection. TCRdb used MiXCR to reprocess the reads, holding one entry per CDR3 protein. The repertoire holds 150,000 to 200,000 distinct CDR3 sequences, with roughly 15% as singletons. The specimen sequenced was CD8+ T cells from PBMCs. These receptors were collected from a human donor in good health (CMV status not recorded). Some clones in this sample may be carry-over from other donors' samples. Both conserved end residues are part of each CDR3. The order of the fields is CDR3 protein, CDR3 DNA, J gene, V gene, D gene, clone size. D genes are given only for firm matches. Expanded clones get a size class; other rows say once, few or many, or leave the size out.

CAISLPGQGNTEAFF TGTGCCATCAGTCTCCCAGGCCAGGGGAACACTGAAGCTTTCTTT TRBJ1-1 TRBV10-3 NA NA
CASSQDDTEAFF TGCGCCAGCAGCCAAGATGACACTGAAGCTTTCTTT TRBJ1-1 TRBV4-3 NA few
CASIPLGGGNTEAFF TGTGCCAGCATCCCACTGGGGGGGGGGAACACTGAAGCTTTCTTT TRBJ1-1 TRBV12-3/TRBV12-4 NA few
CASLLRGNGLNEQFF TGTGCCAGCCTCTTAAGGGGGAACGGTCTAAATGAGCAGTTCTTC TRBJ2-1 TRBV2 NA few
CASSRQGQGQETQYF TGCGCCAGCAGCCGTCAGGGACAGGGACAAGAGACCCAGTACTTC TRBJ2-5 TRBV5-1 TRBD1 NA
CASSLYQGGVETQYF TGTGCCAGCAGCTTATACCAGGGTGGAGTAGAGACCCAGTACTTC TRBJ2-5 TRBV11-3 NA NA
CSLAAYEQYF TGCAGTTTAGCGGCCTACGAGCAGTACTTC TRBJ2-7 TRBV20-1 NA few
CASSLGPGGTYEQYF TGTGCCAGCAGCTTAGGTCCGGGAGGCACCTACGAGCAGTACTTC TRBJ2-7 TRBV7-2 TRBD2 few
CASRDRDTGQETQYF TGCGCCAGCAGGGACCGGGACACTGGGCAAGAGACCCAGTACTTC TRBJ2-5 TRBV5-1 NA NA
CASSWTLLAGDYEQYF TGCGCCAGCAGCTGGACCCTACTAGCGGGGGACTACGAGCAGTACTTC TRBJ2-7 TRBV5-1 TRBD2 NA
CASSLEKWDYLLETQYF TGTGCCAGCAGCTTAGAGAAATGGGACTACCTTTTGGAGACCCAGTACTTC TRBJ2-5 TRBV7-2 TRBD2 NA
CASSSSVGGKKWTEAFF TGTGCCAGCAGCTCGTCGGTCGGAGGGAAAAAATGGACTGAAGCTTTCTTT TRBJ1-1 TRBV11-2 NA NA
CASSPLADPYNEQFF TGTGCCAGCAGCCCCCTAGCGGACCCATACAATGAGCAGTTCTTC TRBJ2-1 TRBV7-2 TRBD2 many
CASSSLQDLYEKLFF TGTGCCAGCAGCTCGTTACAGGACTTATATGAAAAACTGTTTTTT TRBJ1-4 TRBV7-9 NA few
CASSPTTSGINNEQFF TGTGCCAGCAGTCCAACGACTAGCGGGATTAACAATGAGCAGTTCTTC TRBJ2-1 TRBV6-1 TRBD2 NA
CASSPPVGGLVDEQYF TGTGCCAGCAGCCCCCCCGTCGGGGGGCTGGTGGACGAGCAGTACTTC TRBJ2-7 TRBV7-2 NA many